The 10 T cell receptor beta chains below all came from one sample that was sequenced in a study of T cell responses to AZD1222 COVID-19 vaccine. Clones were sequenced by immunoSEQ multiplex PCR, and TCRdb holds only the in-frame ones, with some missing. The sample consists of about 160,000 clones, roughly 88% of them appearing once. The specimen was peripheral blood, collected 28 days after the second AZD1222 dose. The receptor source for this set is an adult who received the AZD1222 COVID-19 vaccine.

The chain links TRBV2 to TRBJ1-5; TRBD1 might be the D (6 bases). With 6 bases removed from V and 4 bases from J, the gap between germline ends came to 10 bases. Germline loops: CDR1 SNHLY, CDR2 FYNNEI. The CDR3 loop spans 13 amino acids. The CDR3 sequence: CASRADRNQPQHF. Here the CDR3 DNA reads TGTGCCAGCAGGGCGGACAGAAATCAGCCCCAGCATTTT. The complete variable domain, with remaining parts taken from reference TRBV2 and TRBJ1-5, reads EPEVTQTPSHQVTQMGQEVILRCVPISNHLYFYWYRQILGQKVEFLVSFYNNEISEKSEIFDDQFSVERPDGSNFTLKIRSTKLEDSAMYFCASRADRNQPQHFGDGTRLSIL.

V and J are TRBV5-4 and TRBJ1-4; D is perhaps TRBD1 (5 bases). Germline assignment: CDR1 SGHNT and CDR2 YYREEE (reference sequence). The CDR3 consists of 17 residues. V gave up 4 bases and J gave up 2 bases, with 18 bases separating them. CDR3 nucleotides: TGTGCCAGCAGCCGGCCTGACGGGACGGCTACTAATGAAAAACTGTTTTTT. Translating it yields CASSRPDGTATNEKLFF.

The chain has TRBV3-1 (or the pseudogene TRBV3-2) and TRBJ1-2; D possibly corresponds to TRBD1 (6 bases). V was shortened by 4 bases and J by 7 bases, with 10 bases between the two germline ends. Germline V gives CDR1 LGHDT, CDR2 YNNKEL (reference sequence). The CDR3 contains 12 residues. CDR3 coding DNA: TGTGCCAGCAGCCCTGACAGGCGTGGCTACACCTTC. It yields the protein CASSPDRRGYTF.

The count of this clone is one. The chain links TRBV11-2 to TRBJ1-2; 7 bases map to TRBD1. The germline V gene encodes CDR1 SGHAT and CDR2 FQNNGV. Trimming cost V 5 bases and J 4 bases; bases outside gene matches: 10. CDR3 length: 15 amino acids. CDR3 region: CASSPDEGQSYGYTF. Written as DNA, the CDR3 is TGTGCCAGCAGCCCCGACGAGGGACAGTCCTATGGCTACACCTTC.

Written as DNA, the CDR3 is TGTGCCAGCAGACAACAGGACACTGAAGCTTTCTTT. Translation gives CASRQQDTEAFF. The V and J genes are TRBV6-5 and TRBJ1-1; possibly TRBD1 for D (5 bases). Looked up from germline, CDR1 is MNHEY and CDR2 is SVGAGI. V was trimmed by 6 bases and J by 3 bases, leaving 8 bases between them. This CDR3 region has 12 residues.

This rearrangement joins TRBV30 to TRBJ1-6; D might be TRBD1 (6 bases). Germline V gene sequence: CDR1 GTSNPN, CDR2 SVGIG (reference sequence). V was clipped by 5 bases and J by 10 bases, with 21 bases between them. CDR3 length: 15 residues. The CDR3 loop is CAWSITGTKRSPLHF. The CDR3 nucleotides are TGTGCCTGGTCTATCACAGGGACTAAACGCTCACCCCTCCACTTT.

V is TRBV19 and J is TRBJ1-5, with unresolved D. The CDR3 covers 14 residues. The ends were cut back, 10 bases at V and 2 bases at J, with 15 bases in the middle. Germline V lookup: CDR1 LNHDA, CDR2 SQIVND (reference sequence). DNA for the CDR3: TGTGCCACTCTAGACGCCGGAGGCAATCAGCCCCAGCATTTT. Protein: CATLDAGGNQPQHF. The full variable domain, its missing parts supplied by reference TRBV19 and TRBJ1-5, is DGGITQSPKYLFRKEGQNVTLSCEQNLNHDAMYWYRQDPGQGLRLIYYSQIVNDFQKGDIAEGYSVSREKKESFPLTVTSAQKNPTAFYLCATLDAGGNQPQHFGDGTRLSIL.

The chain joins TRBV5-8 to TRBJ2-3, with D unclear. The V end lost 1 base, the J end lost 0 bases, and 6 bases lay between the germline ends. The length of the CDR3 is 14 residues. Germline loops: CDR1 SGHTS, CDR2 YDEGEE. CDR3 amino acids: CASSLRSSTDTQYF. The DNA of the CDR3 is TGTGCCAGCAGCTTGCGCAGTAGCACAGATACGCAGTATTTT. Complete variable domain (other parts from reference TRBV5-8 and TRBJ2-3): EAGVTQSPTHLIKTRGQQATLRCSPISGHTSVYWYQQALGLGLQFLLWYDEGEERNRGNFPPRFSGRQFPNYSSELNVNALELEDSALYLCASSLRSSTDTQYFGPGTRLTVL.

This chain uses TRBV2 with TRBJ2-7; 10 positions agree with TRBD2. V shed 8 bases, J shed 3 bases, and the junction held 7 bases outside the gene matches. The CDR3 loop spans 14 amino acids. Germline values: CDR1 SNHLY, CDR2 FYNNEI. The CDR3 DNA reads as TGTGCCAGCGGCCTGGGACTAGCGTTCTACGAGCAGTACTTC. Translated, it gives CASGLGLAFYEQYF.

The chain is built from TRBV30 and TRBJ1-4, with D hard to call. V dropped 4 bases and J dropped 5 bases, with 20 bases sitting between them. The CDR3 loop spans 16 amino acids. Germline CDR1 reads GTSNPN; CDR2 reads SVGIG (reference sequence). For the CDR3, the DNA is TGTGCCTGGACCCGACCCCCCCCGGGGTCCAATGAAAAACTGTTTTTT. Its protein product is CAWTRPPPGSNEKLFF.